The 26 T cell receptor beta chains given below trace back to one sample, sequenced in a study of blood T cells in healthy people across ages. Combining a sample-barcoded 5' primer with a J-beta primer mix, a second PCR ran for roughly 7 to 11 cycles. One entry per CDR3 protein results from TCRdb running MiXCR on the 5' RACE reads. The table has 270,000 or so distinct CDR3 sequences, 27% seen once. The sequencing input was blood. The origin of the receptors is a woman between 70 and 85 years old in good health.

The table lists this clonotype with a few counts. The chain employs TRBV6-5 and TRBJ1-1; D perhaps matches TRBD1 (6 bases). The germline CDR1 and CDR2 sequences are MNHEY and SVGAGI. The V end was cut by 4 bases, the J end by 1 base, with 10 bases between. CDR3 size: 14 residues. Here the CDR3 reads CASSSMTGNTEAFF. CDR3 nucleotides: TGTGCCAGCAGTTCCATGACAGGGAACACTGAAGCTTTCTTT.

This clonotype has just a few counts. The V gene is TRBV29-1, the J gene TRBJ1-2; 9 bases line up with TRBD1. CDR3 length: 12 residues. With 6 bases clipped from V and 1 base from J, the junction kept 0 bases outside the gene matches. CDR1 SQVTM and CDR2 ANQGSEA come from the germline V gene. CDR3 sequence: CSVTGGNYGYTF. The CDR3 DNA sequence: TGCAGCGTGACAGGGGGTAACTATGGCTACACCTTC.

This CDR3 reads CSADSGREPTDTQYF. For the CDR3, the DNA is TGCAGTGCCGATTCCGGCAGGGAGCCCACAGATACGCAGTATTTT. The chain combines TRBV20-1 with TRBJ2-3; D may correspond to TRBD1 or TRBD2 (5 bases each). This CDR3 is 15 amino acids long. The germline V gene encodes CDR1 DFQATT and CDR2 SNEGSKA (reference sequence). Trimming shortened V by 6 bases and J by 2 bases, and 18 bases separated the two germline ends.

The chain couples TRBV6-2 or TRBV6-3 to TRBJ2-6; no definite D call. This CDR3 spans 15 amino acids. Trimming shortened V by 0 bases and J by 1 base, and 4 bases separated the two germline ends. Germline V gene lookup returns CDR1 MNHEY and CDR2 SVGEGT. The CDR3, as DNA: TGTGCCAGCAGTTACTCGGATTCTGGGGCCAACGTCCTGACTTTC. Translation gives CASSYSDSGANVLTF.

This clonotype was counted a few times. V usage is TRBV3-1 and J usage is TRBJ2-7; D possibly corresponds to TRBD2 (5 bases). The CDR3 length is 15 residues. The V gene's germline CDR1 is LGHDT and CDR2 YNNKEL (reference sequence). Trimming removed 0 bases from V and 2 bases from J, with 11 bases in between. The CDR3 DNA is TGTGCCAGCAGCCAAGAGGCTAGCCCGGCCTACGAGCAGTACTTC. Protein: CASSQEASPAYEQYF.

The rearrangement links TRBV29-1 to TRBJ2-5, with 10 bases lining up with TRBD1. The CDR3 consists of 15 residues. Germline V gene lookup returns CDR1 SQVTM and CDR2 ANQGSEA. V lost 6 bases to trimming and J lost 5 bases; unmatched junction nucleotides: 12. CDR3 sequence (DNA): TGCAGCGTCGACACCGGGACAGGGGAGGCGGAGACCCAGTACTTC. This encodes CSVDTGTGEAETQYF.

There are a few counts of this clonotype. V is TRBV10-3 and J is TRBJ2-1; D is perhaps TRBD2 (6 bases). The CDR3 is made up of 16 amino acids. The germline CDR1 and CDR2 sequences are ENHRY and SYGVKD. Trimming removed 3 bases from V and 0 bases from J, with 12 bases in between. CDR3 loop: CAISEPPGSSYNEQFF. The CDR3, as DNA: TGTGCCATCAGTGAACCCCCCGGGAGCTCCTACAATGAGCAGTTCTTC.

This clonotype turned up a few times. The rearrangement joins TRBV18 to TRBJ2-7; 7 bases fit TRBD2. The germline V gene has CDR1 KGHSH and CDR2 LQKENI. V lost 0 bases to trimming and J lost 4 bases; unmatched junction nucleotides: 6. CDR3 length: 15 residues. CDR3 nucleotide sequence: TGTGCCAGCTCACCACCCACGGGGGGTTTTTACGAGCAGTACTTC. It yields the protein CASSPPTGGFYEQYF.

Comment on this clonotype: One end of the junction is discordant with germline, which a read error may explain. V gene TRBV20-1 combines with J gene TRBJ1-1; 7 positions agree with TRBD1. Germline CDR1 DFQATT, CDR2 SNEGSKA (reference sequence). The CDR3 is 14 residues long. CDR3 sequence: CSARAQGVRTEVFF. Here the CDR3 DNA reads TGCAGTGCTAGGGCCCAGGGGGTCCGAACTGAAGTTTTCTTT.

The V gene is TRBV7-2, the J gene TRBJ2-7, with D possibly TRBD2 on 7 matching bases. V lost 0 bases to trimming and J lost 0 bases, with 9 bases between them. The CDR3 has 15 amino acids. CDR1 and CDR2 (germline): SGHTA, FQGNSA. The CDR3 coding sequence is TGTGCCAGCAGCTTAGCGGCGGGGGCCTCCTACGAGCAGTACTTC. Its translation is CASSLAAGASYEQYF.

This clonotype has only a few counts. The rearrangement joins TRBV14 to TRBJ1-4; weak D call: TRBD1 (6 bases). V was clipped by 3 bases and J by 5 bases, with 22 bases between them. Germline lookup yields CDR1 SGHDN and CDR2 FVKESK. The CDR3 spans 18 residues. The CDR3 loop reads CASSHRRAGVPKNEKLFF. CDR3 nucleotide sequence: TGTGCCAGCAGCCACCGAAGGGCAGGGGTTCCCAAAAATGAAAAACTGTTTTTT.

This clonotype showed up just a few times. This chain uses TRBV11-1 with TRBJ2-7, with 13 positions matching TRBD2. The J call may be wrong; the DNA end is better matched by TRBJ2-1. The CDR3 sequence is 17 residues long. CDR1 and CDR2 (germline): SGHAT, FQDESV (reference sequence). The CDR3 region is CASSTSLTSGGYNEQFF. The DNA of the CDR3 is TGTGCCAGCAGCACCTCCTTGACTAGCGGGGGGTACAATGAGCAGTTCTTC.

CDR3 region: CASSHDRTDQPQHF. As DNA, the CDR3 is TGCGCCAGCAGCCACGACAGGACCGATCAGCCCCAGCATTTT. The chain joins TRBV4-1 to TRBJ1-5; D might be TRBD1 (6 bases). The CDR3 runs to 14 residues. Germline assignment: CDR1 MGHRA and CDR2 YSYEKL. V shed 3 bases and J shed 5 bases, with 11 bases lying between them.

The gene calls are TRBV20-1 and TRBJ1-2; 7 bases agree with TRBD1. V lost 5 bases, J lost 4 bases, and 7 bases stayed unmatched. Germline CDR1 and CDR2: DFQATT and SNEGSKA (reference sequence). The CDR3 sequence is 13 residues long. In DNA, the CDR3 is TGCAGTGCTTTCCAGGGGGACGGCTATGGCTACACCTTC. The encoded protein is CSAFQGDGYGYTF.

A remark on this clonotype: One base away lies a much larger clone, so this may be a sequencing read error. The V gene is TRBV18, the J gene TRBJ2-4; D might be TRBD1 (5 bases). CDR3 size: 14 residues. Germline assignment: CDR1 KGHSH and CDR2 LQKENI. Here the CDR3 reads CASSVQKDPDIKYF. The DNA for the CDR3 is TGTGCCAGCTCCGTTCAGAAGGACCCGGACATTAAGTACTTC.

On this clonotype itself: The junction shows a germline mismatch at one end, possibly a read error. The gene calls are TRBV9 and TRBJ2-1, with 10 bases matching TRBD2. This CDR3 has 15 amino acids. Germline CDR1 reads SGDLS; CDR2 reads YYNGEE. CDR3 nucleotide sequence: TGTGCCAACAGCGTAGGCCTAGCGGGAGTCAATGAGCAGTTCTTC. It encodes CANSVGLAGVNEQFF.

This clonotype has only one observation. The chain carries TRBV6-6 and TRBJ2-5; a possible D gene is TRBD2 (6 bases). The J call may not be correct, given that the DNA end is closer to TRBJ2-1. The CDR3 contains 16 residues. CDR1 is MNHNY, CDR2 SVGAGI, per germline (reference sequence). The CDR3 DNA follows: TGTGCCAGCAGTTACTCGGCGGGAAAGGGCAGCAATGAGCAGTTCTTC. This sequence encodes CASSYSAGKGSNEQFF.

This clonotype was seen only a few times. The rearrangement uses TRBV28 and TRBJ2-7; TRBD2 aligns across 9 bases. There are 16 residues in the CDR3. The V and J ends lost 2 bases and 0 bases, in that order; junction bases with no gene match: 5. CDR1 MDHEN and CDR2 SYDVKM come from the germline V gene. Written as DNA, the CDR3 is TGTGCCAGCAGTTTACGGCGGGAGGGCCCCTCCTACGAGCAGTACTTC. Protein product: CASSLRREGPSYEQYF.

J is TRBJ2-5 and V is TRBV4-3; D not certain. Germline CDR1 reads LGHNA; CDR2 reads YSLEER. V was shortened by 0 bases and J by 1 base, with 9 bases between the two germline ends. The CDR3 length is 15 residues. The CDR3 protein is CASSQDQVSQETQYF. The CDR3 DNA reads TGCGCCAGCAGCCAAGATCAAGTAAGCCAAGAGACCCAGTACTTC.

J is TRBJ1-4 and V is TRBV7-2; TRBD1 is a possible D gene (6 bases). The V gene lost 1 base and the J gene lost 3 bases, with 9 bases spanning the gap. The germline gives CDR1 SGHTA, CDR2 FQGNSA. This CDR3 is built from 15 residues. The CDR3 here is CASSLDRVPNEKLFF. DNA of the CDR3: TGTGCCAGCAGCTTAGACAGGGTTCCTAATGAAAAACTGTTTTTT.

This rearrangement joins TRBV5-6 to TRBJ2-2; 8 bases match TRBD2. The CDR3 is 17 residues long. The J segment lost 0 bases and the V segment lost 7 bases, leaving 11 bases of the junction unmatched. Germline V lookup: CDR1 SGHDT, CDR2 YYEEEE. The CDR3 DNA sequence: TGTGCCAGCGGGGCGCGAGTTAGCGGGACGAACACCGGGGAGCTGTTTTTT. This encodes CASGARVSGTNTGELFF.

This chain connects TRBV28 to TRBJ1-5, with D maybe TRBD1 (5 bases). Trimming stripped 2 bases from V and 0 bases from J, with 8 bases between. CDR1 is MDHEN, CDR2 SYDVKM, per germline. The CDR3 sequence is 15 residues long. CDR3 amino acids: CASSLTGYSNQPQHF. CDR3 nucleotide sequence: TGTGCCAGCAGTTTAACAGGCTATAGCAATCAGCCCCAGCATTTT.

V is TRBV28 and J is TRBJ2-3; unclear D gene. CDR1 MDHEN and CDR2 SYDVKM come from the germline V gene. The CDR3 contains 15 residues. With 4 bases removed from V and 4 bases from J, the gap between germline ends came to 15 bases. CDR3 in amino acids: CASSWAPVSADTQYF. For the CDR3, the DNA is TGTGCCAGCAGTTGGGCCCCAGTCAGTGCAGATACGCAGTATTTT.

The V call is TRBV20-1, the J call TRBJ2-7, with 9 bases identical to TRBD2. Germline V gives CDR1 DFQATT, CDR2 SNEGSKA (reference sequence). The CDR3 is 15 amino acids. V lost 4 bases, J lost 2 bases, and 9 bases stayed unmatched. CDR3 nucleotides: TGCAGTGCTACCCCCTGGACTAGCGCAGCCTACGAGCAGTACTTC. Its translation is CSATPWTSAAYEQYF.

This clonotype was counted between two and nine times. V is TRBV4-1 and J is TRBJ2-7; 10 nucleotides line up with TRBD2. V trimming: 0 bases; J trimming: 4 bases; junction bases outside the gene matches: 6. The CDR3 covers 16 residues. The germline V gene encodes CDR1 MGHRA and CDR2 YSYEKL. The CDR3 region is CASSQDLSGRVYEQYF. DNA for the CDR3: TGCGCCAGCAGCCAAGATCTCAGCGGGAGGGTTTACGAGCAGTACTTC.

The chain has TRBV15 and TRBJ2-4, with a weak D call TRBD2 (5 bases). CDR3 length: 13 residues. CDR1 and CDR2 (germline): LNHNV, YYDKDF (reference sequence). Trimming removed 0 bases at V and 6 bases at J, with 6 bases between. This CDR3 reads CATSRDRGNIQYF. The CDR3 nucleotides are TGTGCCACCAGCAGAGATCGGGGAAACATTCAGTACTTC.